Here is one TCR beta chain with its context. The antigen is unknown. Generated by immunoSEQ multiplex PCR, the TCRdb table keeps only in-frame clones and is missing some. The sample yields hundreds of thousands of clones, more than 70% seen once. Per the germline V gene, CDR1 is SNHLY and CDR2 is FYNNEI. CDR3 length: 17 residues. The ends lost 3 bases at V and 1 base at J; junction bases unmatched: 8. This entry is derived from a study of Ad26.COV2.S vaccination and SARS-CoV-2 variants. The sample's treatment: around 19 received Ad26.COV2.S at low or high dose, single or two shots; roughly five received placebo; per-sample allocation not given. The samples date from day 63 after the first vaccine or placebo injection. Study-wide results and limits: Analyses that measured TCR breadth and depth may have underestimated total T cell responses.

The TCR was taken from a person aged 18-60 years who received the Ad26.COV2.S COVID-19 vaccine or a placebo. The chain carries TRBV2 and TRBJ1-5; TRBD1 agrees at 8 bases. The input for sequencing was peripheral blood, taken in a trial of Ad26.COV2.S vaccine versus placebo. In nucleotides, the CDR3 is TGTGCCAGCAGTGATTGGGCAGGGGGCTGGAGCAATCAGCCCCAGCATTTT. Amino acids: CASSDWAGGWSNQPQHF. Supplemented by reference TRBV2 and TRBJ1-5, the full variable domain reads EPEVTQTPSHQVTQMGQEVILRCVPISNHLYFYWYRQILGQKVEFLVSFYNNEISEKSEIFDDQFSVERPDGSNFTLKIRSTKLEDSAMYFCASSDWAGGWSNQPQHFGDGTRLSIL.